One sample yielded the 12 T cell receptor beta chains listed below, sequenced in a study of molecular identifiers for immune sequencing clone quantification. MiXCR, applied by TCRdb to the PCR reads, yields one record per CDR3 protein. The repertoire holds approximately 670,000 distinct CDR3 sequences, with just under 20% as singletons. Sequenced material: naive CD8+ T cells from blood, with Jurkat cell RNA spiked in. Described subset: FACS-sorted CD8+CD4-CCR7+CD45RA+ naive T cells. The receptor set was obtained from a human donor in good health. Some libraries in this study had Jurkat cell RNA spiked in.

This clonotype was counted many times. This rearrangement joins TRBV28 to TRBJ2-5, with 8 bases identical to TRBD2. Trimming removed 5 bases from V and 7 bases from J; junction bases left unmatched: 6. The CDR3 has 13 amino acids. Per the germline V gene, CDR1 is MDHEN and CDR2 is SYDVKM. The CDR3 nucleotides are TGTGCCAGCAGTGGGACTAGTCGGGGGACCCAGTACTTC. Translation gives CASSGTSRGTQYF.

This clonotype was seen a handful of times. This chain links TRBV30 with TRBJ1-6; 9 bases agree with TRBD1. Germline V lookup: CDR1 GTSNPN, CDR2 SVGIG (reference sequence). The CDR3 has 13 residues. V shed 7 bases, J shed 9 bases, and the junction held 7 bases outside the gene matches. The CDR3 DNA follows: TGTGCCTCCCCCGGACAGGGGCTTTCACCCCTCCACTTT. Its protein product is CASPGQGLSPLHF.

This clonotype was observed at least ten times. The rearrangement joins TRBV6-6 to TRBJ2-1, with 7 bases aligning to TRBD1. The CDR3 covers 14 residues. Germline-derived CDR1 and CDR2 are MNHNY and SVGAGI (reference sequence). With 6 bases clipped from V and 7 bases from J, the junction kept 9 bases outside the gene matches. CDR3 amino acids: CASSPTGIRNEQFF. The CDR3 bases are TGTGCCAGCAGCCCGACAGGGATAAGAAATGAGCAGTTCTTC.

The chain recombines TRBV3-1 with TRBJ2-5; a possible D gene is TRBD1 (6 bases). V was trimmed by 2 bases and J by 3 bases, leaving 13 bases between them. Germline V gene lookup returns CDR1 LGHDT and CDR2 YNNKEL (reference sequence). This CDR3 region has 15 residues. The CDR3 spells CASSQRQAWKETQYF. Here the CDR3 DNA reads TGTGCCAGCAGCCAAAGACAGGCCTGGAAAGAGACCCAGTACTTC.

This clonotype was picked up many times. This chain joins TRBV20-1 and TRBJ2-7; TRBD1 matches 8 bases. CDR1 DFQATT and CDR2 SNEGSKA come from the germline V gene (reference sequence). The V and J ends lost 0 bases and 1 base, in that order; junction bases with no gene match: 2. This CDR3 is 14 amino acids long. In DNA form, the CDR3 reads TGCAGTGCTAGAGAGGACAGGGAGTCCTACGAGCAGTACTTC. Its translation is CSAREDRESYEQYF.

For this clonotype: A read error may explain this, as a much larger clone is one base away. J is TRBJ1-1 and V is TRBV3-1; no clear D. The CDR3 is made up of 13 amino acids. Trimming took 1 base from V and 3 from J, leaving 6 bases between them. The germline V gene has CDR1 LGHDT and CDR2 YNNKEL (reference sequence). CDR3 in amino acids: CASSQVTYTEAFF. DNA of the CDR3: TGTGCCAGCAGCCAAGTTACCTACACTGAAGCTTTCTTT.

This clonotype was counted ten times or more. This chain uses TRBV3-1 with TRBJ2-3; 10 bases align to TRBD1. With 1 base clipped from V and 5 bases from J, the junction kept 6 bases outside the gene matches. The germline V gene has CDR1 LGHDT and CDR2 YNNKEL (reference sequence). This CDR3 is 16 amino acids long. This CDR3 is CASSQVWDRGGDTQYF. In DNA, the CDR3 is TGTGCCAGCAGCCAAGTTTGGGACAGGGGCGGAGATACGCAGTATTTT.

As for this clonotype: The junction departs from the called germline gene at one end, perhaps through a read error. The J gene is TRBJ1-5, the V gene TRBV7-6; D not resolved. This CDR3 is 13 amino acids long. Germline-derived CDR1 and CDR2 are SGHVS and FNYEAQ. CDR3 amino acids: CAGSLEGWQPQHF. The CDR3 bases are TGTGCCGGCAGCTTGGAGGGCTGGCAGCCCCAGCATTTT.

This rearrangement joins TRBV7-9 to TRBJ2-5; maybe TRBD2 (5 bases). Germline-derived CDR1 and CDR2 are SEHNR and FQNEAQ (reference sequence). Trimming took 5 bases from V and 1 from J, leaving 17 bases between them. The CDR3 has 16 residues. The CDR3 loop reads CASSVLTGKFQETQYF. The CDR3 nucleotides read TGTGCCAGCAGCGTTCTAACGGGAAAATTCCAAGAGACCCAGTACTTC.

This clonotype has a handful of counts. Because it lacks the conserved phenylalanine or tryptophan at the end, this CDR3 is likely a read error. V usage is TRBV10-3 and J usage is TRBJ2-1; 7 bases align to TRBD2. CDR3 length equals 15 residues. Trimming took 3 bases from V and 1 from J; bases not matched to a gene: 3. Germline V gene data show CDR1 as ENHRY and CDR2 as SYGVKD. In DNA, the CDR3 is TGTGCCATCAGTGACTCGGGAGGTTCCTACAATGAGCAGTTCCTC. Its translation: CAISDSGGSYNEQFL.

This clonotype was counted between two and nine times. V is TRBV27 and J is TRBJ1-1; possibly TRBD1 for D (6 bases). The CDR3 spans 15 residues. CDR1 and CDR2 (germline): MNHEY, SMNVEV (reference sequence). V was cut by 0 bases and J by 4 bases, with 12 bases left in between. Here the CDR3 reads CASSLSSGAGTEAFF. DNA for the CDR3: TGTGCCAGCAGTTTATCTTCGGGGGCTGGCACTGAAGCTTTCTTT.

This clonotype was counted at least ten times. V usage is TRBV13 and J usage is TRBJ2-7; 9 bases are shared with TRBD2. CDR3 length equals 13 residues. CDR1 is PRHDT and CDR2 is FYEKMQ in the germline V gene (reference sequence). The ends lost 5 bases at V and 6 bases at J; junction bases unmatched: 5. The CDR3 loop is CASSGREGGEQYF. The CDR3 nucleotides read TGTGCCAGCAGCGGGCGGGAGGGTGGCGAGCAGTACTTC.